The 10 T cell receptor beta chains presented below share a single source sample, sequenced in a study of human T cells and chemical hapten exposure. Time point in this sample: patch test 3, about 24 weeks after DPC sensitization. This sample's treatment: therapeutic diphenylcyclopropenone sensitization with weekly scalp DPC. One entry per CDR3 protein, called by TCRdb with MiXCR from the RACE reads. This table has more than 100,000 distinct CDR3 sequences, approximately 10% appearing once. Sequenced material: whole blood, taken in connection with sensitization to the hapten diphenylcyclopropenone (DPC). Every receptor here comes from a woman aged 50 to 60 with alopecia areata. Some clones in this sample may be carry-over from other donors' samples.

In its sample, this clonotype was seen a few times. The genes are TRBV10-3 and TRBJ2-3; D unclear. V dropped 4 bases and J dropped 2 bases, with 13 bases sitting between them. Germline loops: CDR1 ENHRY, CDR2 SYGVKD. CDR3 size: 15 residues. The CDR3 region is CAISGVGNPTDTQYF. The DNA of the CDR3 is TGTGCCATCAGTGGGGTAGGGAATCCCACAGATACGCAGTATTTT.

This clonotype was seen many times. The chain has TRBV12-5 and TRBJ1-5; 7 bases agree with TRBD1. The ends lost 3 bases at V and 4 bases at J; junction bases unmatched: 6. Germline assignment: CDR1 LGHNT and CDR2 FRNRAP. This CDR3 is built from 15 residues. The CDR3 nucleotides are TGTGCTAGTGGTTTAGGACAGGCGGAGAATCAGCCCCAGCATTTT. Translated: CASGLGQAENQPQHF.

CDR3 residues: CASSSGTPTNEKLFF. The CDR3 coding sequence is TGTGCCAGCAGCTCCGGGACACCAACTAATGAAAAACTGTTTTTT. V and J are TRBV3-1 and TRBJ1-4, with D possibly TRBD1 on 6 matching bases. In germline, CDR1 is LGHDT, CDR2 YNNKEL (reference sequence). Trimming pared 5 bases from V and 0 bases from J, leaving 10 bases between. The CDR3 length is 15 residues.

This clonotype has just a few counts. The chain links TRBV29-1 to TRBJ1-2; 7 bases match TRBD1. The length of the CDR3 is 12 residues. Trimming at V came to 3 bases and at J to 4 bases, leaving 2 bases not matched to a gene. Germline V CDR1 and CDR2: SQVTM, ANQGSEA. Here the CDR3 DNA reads TGCAGCGTTGAGACAGGGCCCTATGGCTACACCTTC. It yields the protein CSVETGPYGYTF.

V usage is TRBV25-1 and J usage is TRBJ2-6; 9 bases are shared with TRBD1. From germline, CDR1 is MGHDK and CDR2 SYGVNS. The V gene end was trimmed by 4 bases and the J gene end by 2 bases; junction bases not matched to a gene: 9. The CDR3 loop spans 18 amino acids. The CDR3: CASSGRDRGEAGANVLTF. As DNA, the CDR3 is TGTGCCAGCAGTGGGCGAGACAGGGGGGAAGCTGGGGCCAACGTCCTGACTTTC.

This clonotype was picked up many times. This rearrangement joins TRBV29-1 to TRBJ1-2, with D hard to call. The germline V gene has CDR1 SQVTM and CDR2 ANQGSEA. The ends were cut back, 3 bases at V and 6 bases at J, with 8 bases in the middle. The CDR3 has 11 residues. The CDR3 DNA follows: TGCAGCGTTGATTCTGGGAATGGCTACACCTTC. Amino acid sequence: CSVDSGNGYTF.

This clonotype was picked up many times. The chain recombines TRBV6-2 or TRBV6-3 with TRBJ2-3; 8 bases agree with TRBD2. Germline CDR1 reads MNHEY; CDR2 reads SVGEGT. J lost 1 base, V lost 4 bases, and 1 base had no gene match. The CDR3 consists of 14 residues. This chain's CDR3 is CASSSGLGTDTQYF. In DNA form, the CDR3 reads TGTGCCAGCAGTTCGGGACTAGGCACAGATACGCAGTATTTT.

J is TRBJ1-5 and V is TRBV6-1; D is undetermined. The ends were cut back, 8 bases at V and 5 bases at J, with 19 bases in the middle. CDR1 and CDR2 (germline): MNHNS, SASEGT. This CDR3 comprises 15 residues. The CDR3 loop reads CASGSDGLTDQPQHF. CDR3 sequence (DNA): TGTGCCAGCGGATCGGACGGATTAACTGATCAGCCCCAGCATTTT.

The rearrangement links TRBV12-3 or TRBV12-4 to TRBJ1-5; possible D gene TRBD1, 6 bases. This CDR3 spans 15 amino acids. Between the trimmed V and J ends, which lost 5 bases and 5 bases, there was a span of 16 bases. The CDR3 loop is CASSLGAGVYQPQHF. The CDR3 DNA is TGTGCCAGCAGTCTCGGGGCAGGGGTATATCAGCCCCAGCATTTT.

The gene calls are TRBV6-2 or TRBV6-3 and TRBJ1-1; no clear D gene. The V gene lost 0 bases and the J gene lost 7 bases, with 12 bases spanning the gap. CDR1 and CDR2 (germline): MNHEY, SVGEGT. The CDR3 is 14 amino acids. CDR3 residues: CASSYSTAVIEAFF. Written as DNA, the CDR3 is TGTGCCAGCAGTTACTCCACGGCGGTCATTGAAGCTTTCTTT.